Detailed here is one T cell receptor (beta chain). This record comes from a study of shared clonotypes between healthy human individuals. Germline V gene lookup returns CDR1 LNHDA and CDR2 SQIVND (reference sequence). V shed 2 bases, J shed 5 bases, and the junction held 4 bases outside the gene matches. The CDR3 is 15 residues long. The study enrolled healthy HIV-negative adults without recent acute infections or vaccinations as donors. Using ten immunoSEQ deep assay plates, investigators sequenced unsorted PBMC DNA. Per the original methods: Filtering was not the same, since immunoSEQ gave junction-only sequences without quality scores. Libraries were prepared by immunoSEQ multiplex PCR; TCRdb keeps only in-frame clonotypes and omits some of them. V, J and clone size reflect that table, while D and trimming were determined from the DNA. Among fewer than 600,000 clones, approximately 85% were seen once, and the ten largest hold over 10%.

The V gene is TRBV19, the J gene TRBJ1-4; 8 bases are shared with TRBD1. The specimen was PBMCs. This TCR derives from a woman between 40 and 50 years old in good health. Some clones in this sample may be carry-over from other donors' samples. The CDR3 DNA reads TGTGCCAGTAGTATACGGGACAGGCCCAATGAAAAACTGTTTTTT. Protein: CASSIRDRPNEKLFF.